This is a list of T cell receptor beta chains from one sample in a study of CD8 T cells in Susac syndrome. MiXCR, applied by TCRdb to the immunoSEQ multiplex PCR reads, yields one record per CDR3 protein. The sample has a few hundred thousand distinct CDR3 sequences; just over 90% are singletons. Sequenced: CD4+ T cells from PBMCs. Every receptor here comes from a human donor with multiple sclerosis. Both conserved end residues are part of each CDR3. D genes are given only for firm matches. Clone size is not always given. Where it is, it says once, few, many or a class for expanded clones.

abundance: -; j_gene: TRBJ1-2; v_gene: TRBV7-3; d_gene: TRBD1; CDR3aa: CASSAGTGRGYTF; CDR3nt: TGTGCCAGCAGCGCCGGGACAGGGCGTGGCTACACCTTC
abundance: few; j_gene: TRBJ2-3; v_gene: TRBV10-1; d_gene: -; CDR3aa: CASSEGGTDTQYF; CDR3nt: TGCGCCAGCAGTGAAGGGGGCACAGATACGCAGTATTTT
abundance: -; j_gene: TRBJ2-5; v_gene: TRBV11-2; d_gene: -; CDR3aa: CASSTLGTETQYF; CDR3nt: TGTGCCAGCAGCACTCTCGGCACGGAGACCCAGTACTTC
abundance: -; j_gene: TRBJ2-7; v_gene: TRBV7-2; d_gene: TRBD2; CDR3aa: CASSLDTAGDSEQYF; CDR3nt: TGTGCCAGCAGCTTAGATACGGCGGGAGACTCCGAGCAGTACTTC
abundance: -; j_gene: TRBJ1-3; v_gene: TRBV18; d_gene: -; CDR3aa: CASSPLIDFGGEGNTIYF; CDR3nt: TGTGCCAGCTCCCCCCTCATTGACTTCGGGGGCGAAGGAAACACCATATATTTT
abundance: few; j_gene: TRBJ2-2; v_gene: TRBV24-1; d_gene: TRBD1; CDR3aa: CATRGQGATGELFF; CDR3nt: TGTGCCACCAGGGGACAGGGGGCAACCGGGGAGCTGTTTTTT
abundance: -; j_gene: TRBJ2-1; v_gene: TRBV6-2/TRBV6-3; d_gene: -; CDR3aa: CASSYGAQGRAGAPSSYNEQFF; CDR3nt: TGTGCCAGCAGTTACGGGGCCCAAGGGCGCGCCGGGGCCCCGAGCTCCTACAATGAGCAGTTCTTC
abundance: once; j_gene: TRBJ1-4; v_gene: TRBV19; d_gene: TRBD1; CDR3aa: CASRTGVAEKLFF; CDR3nt: TGTGCCAGTAGGACAGGGGTGGCGGAAAAACTGTTTTTT
abundance: -; j_gene: TRBJ2-1; v_gene: TRBV5-6; d_gene: -; CDR3aa: CASSFRVGSLNEQFF; CDR3nt: TGTGCCAGCAGCTTCAGGGTAGGCTCCCTCAATGAGCAGTTCTTC
abundance: -; j_gene: TRBJ2-5; v_gene: TRBV28; d_gene: TRBD1; CDR3aa: CASSIAGTGYQETQYF; CDR3nt: TGTGCCAGCAGTATCGCCGGGACAGGGTATCAAGAGACCCAGTACTTC
abundance: -; j_gene: TRBJ2-5; v_gene: TRBV25-1; d_gene: -; CDR3aa: CASSEDIRAKKTGSRGTQYF; CDR3nt: TGTGCCAGCAGTGAAGACATAAGGGCGAAAAAAACAGGGAGTCGAGGGACCCAGTACTTC
abundance: -; j_gene: TRBJ2-3; v_gene: TRBV7-3; d_gene: -; CDR3aa: CASSPGKQADTQYF; CDR3nt: TGTGCCAGCAGCCCCGGAAAGCAAGCAGATACGCAGTATTTT
abundance: -; j_gene: TRBJ2-2; v_gene: TRBV4-1; d_gene: TRBD2; CDR3aa: CASSPGTRITGELFF; CDR3nt: TGCGCCAGCTCTCCCGGGACTAGGATAACCGGGGAGCTGTTTTTT
abundance: once; j_gene: TRBJ1-4; v_gene: TRBV6-1; d_gene: TRBD1; CDR3aa: CASSARTGQTNEKLFF; CDR3nt: TGTGCCAGCAGCGCCAGGACAGGACAGACTAATGAAAAACTGTTTTTT
abundance: -; j_gene: TRBJ2-1; v_gene: TRBV5-1; d_gene: -; CDR3aa: CASSLAGQGLAYPNEQFF; CDR3nt: TGCGCCAGCAGCTTGGCTGGGCAGGGGCTAGCCTACCCCAATGAGCAGTTCTTC
abundance: -; j_gene: TRBJ2-2; v_gene: TRBV19; d_gene: TRBD2; CDR3aa: CASSKTSEPNTGELFF; CDR3nt: TGTGCCAGTAGTAAGACTAGCGAACCTAACACCGGGGAGCTGTTTTTT
abundance: -; j_gene: TRBJ1-2; v_gene: TRBV5-1; d_gene: TRBD1; CDR3aa: CASSYQGAHGYTF; CDR3nt: TGCGCCAGCAGCTACCAGGGGGCGCATGGCTACACCTTC
abundance: -; j_gene: TRBJ1-3; v_gene: TRBV7-2; d_gene: -; CDR3aa: CASSARVGYDLSSGNTIYF; CDR3nt: TGTGCCAGCAGCGCCCGCGTAGGGTACGACCTTAGCTCTGGAAACACCATATATTTT
abundance: -; j_gene: TRBJ2-7; v_gene: TRBV30; d_gene: TRBD1; CDR3aa: CAWSGGSYEQYF; CDR3nt: TGTGCCTGGTCAGGGGGCTCCTACGAGCAGTACTTC
abundance: -; j_gene: TRBJ2-1; v_gene: TRBV7-9; d_gene: TRBD2; CDR3aa: CATRASGPNNEQFF; CDR3nt: TGTGCCACCCGGGCTAGCGGGCCCAACAATGAGCAGTTCTTC
abundance: -; j_gene: TRBJ1-6; v_gene: TRBV3-1; d_gene: -; CDR3aa: CASSPSSYNSPLHF; CDR3nt: TGTGCCAGCAGCCCCAGCTCCTATAATTCACCCCTCCACTTT
abundance: -; j_gene: TRBJ1-2; v_gene: TRBV7-9; d_gene: -; CDR3aa: CASSLGQLFYGYTF; CDR3nt: TGTGCCAGCAGCTTAGGACAGCTCTTCTATGGCTACACCTTC
abundance: -; j_gene: TRBJ2-7; v_gene: TRBV20-1; d_gene: -; CDR3aa: CSAAQGLGEQYF; CDR3nt: TGCAGTGCAGCCCAGGGATTGGGCGAGCAGTACTTC
abundance: -; j_gene: TRBJ2-5; v_gene: TRBV10-3; d_gene: -; CDR3aa: CAISEGDFSQETQYF; CDR3nt: TGTGCCATCAGTGAAGGGGACTTTTCCCAAGAGACCCAGTACTTC
abundance: -; j_gene: TRBJ2-3; v_gene: TRBV20-1; d_gene: TRBD1; CDR3aa: CSAALQGASTDTQYF; CDR3nt: TGCAGTGCCGCCTTGCAGGGGGCCAGCACAGATACGCAGTATTTT
abundance: -; j_gene: TRBJ2-1; v_gene: TRBV4-1; d_gene: -; CDR3aa: CASSHDLRGSRSNEQFF; CDR3nt: TGCGCCAGCAGCCACGACTTACGTGGGTCCAGGTCCAATGAGCAGTTCTTC
abundance: few; j_gene: TRBJ2-7; v_gene: TRBV7-2; d_gene: TRBD2; CDR3aa: CASSHFIAGEQYF; CDR3nt: TGTGCCAGCAGCCATTTTATAGCGGGAGAGCAGTACTTC
abundance: -; j_gene: TRBJ2-5; v_gene: TRBV6-1; d_gene: -; CDR3aa: CASRGGQTYQETQYF; CDR3nt: TGTGCCAGCAGGGGAGGACAGACATACCAAGAGACCCAGTACTTC
abundance: -; j_gene: TRBJ1-5; v_gene: TRBV7-2; d_gene: TRBD1; CDR3aa: CASSFSGQGGNQPQHF; CDR3nt: TGTGCCAGCAGCTTCTCGGGACAGGGAGGAAATCAGCCCCAGCATTTT
abundance: -; j_gene: TRBJ2-7; v_gene: TRBV20-1; d_gene: TRBD2; CDR3aa: CSARRTSGLYEQYF; CDR3nt: TGCAGTGCTAGAAGGACTAGCGGGTTATACGAGCAGTACTTC
abundance: -; j_gene: TRBJ1-1; v_gene: TRBV20-1; d_gene: -; CDR3aa: CSAPNPRVGEGEAFF; CDR3nt: TGCAGTGCTCCGAATCCCCGCGTGGGGGAGGGTGAAGCTTTCTTT
abundance: -; j_gene: TRBJ1-6; v_gene: TRBV3-1; d_gene: TRBD1; CDR3aa: CASSQDRGNSPLHF; CDR3nt: TGTGCCAGCAGCCAGGACAGGGGTAATTCACCCCTCCACTTT
abundance: once; j_gene: TRBJ2-2; v_gene: TRBV18; d_gene: -; CDR3aa: CASFRSGTGELFF; CDR3nt: TGTGCCAGCTTCAGAAGTGGCACCGGGGAGCTGTTTTTT
abundance: few; j_gene: TRBJ1-1; v_gene: TRBV30; d_gene: TRBD1; CDR3aa: CAWGGQRKFMNTEAFF; CDR3nt: TGTGCCTGGGGGGGACAGCGAAAATTCATGAACACTGAAGCTTTCTTT
abundance: -; j_gene: TRBJ2-7; v_gene: TRBV20-1; d_gene: TRBD2; CDR3aa: CSAQAAGATYEQYF; CDR3nt: TGCAGTGCCCAGGCAGCGGGAGCAACCTACGAGCAGTACTTC
abundance: -; j_gene: TRBJ1-6; v_gene: TRBV7-9; d_gene: TRBD1; CDR3aa: CASSRPRDRRRSPLHF; CDR3nt: TGTGCCAGCAGCCGTCCGAGGGACAGGAGGCGATCACCCCTCCACTTT
abundance: -; j_gene: TRBJ2-3; v_gene: TRBV11-2; d_gene: -; CDR3aa: CASSFGGGGIGRTDTQYF; CDR3nt: TGTGCCAGCAGCTTCGGAGGGGGGGGGATTGGACGCACAGATACGCAGTATTTT
abundance: -; j_gene: TRBJ2-5; v_gene: TRBV2; d_gene: -; CDR3aa: CASSQQGHGGETQYF; CDR3nt: TGTGCCAGCAGCCAACAGGGACACGGTGGGGAGACCCAGTACTTC
abundance: -; j_gene: TRBJ1-6; v_gene: TRBV27; d_gene: -; CDR3aa: CASSATNSPLHF; CDR3nt: TGTGCCAGCAGTGCGACTAATTCACCCCTCCACTTT
abundance: -; j_gene: TRBJ2-1; v_gene: TRBV5-8; d_gene: TRBD2; CDR3aa: CASSPLAGNYNEQFF; CDR3nt: TGTGCCAGCAGCCCGCTAGCGGGGAATTACAATGAGCAGTTCTTC
abundance: -; j_gene: TRBJ2-1; v_gene: TRBV7-8; d_gene: -; CDR3aa: CASSLALSSYNEQFF; CDR3nt: TGTGCCAGCAGCTTAGCCTTGAGCTCCTACAATGAGCAGTTCTTC
abundance: -; j_gene: TRBJ1-2; v_gene: TRBV7-9; d_gene: TRBD1; CDR3aa: CASSVTGDHGYTF; CDR3nt: TGTGCCAGCAGCGTGACAGGGGACCATGGCTACACCTTC